The rows below give T cell receptor beta chains drawn from one sample of a study of T cells in localized non-small cell lung cancer. Generated by immunoSEQ multiplex PCR, the TCRdb table keeps only in-frame clones and is missing some. The sample records some 25,000 clones, 91% being singletons. The input for sequencing was peripheral blood, taken before any cancer treatment. All receptors derive from an older female donor with stage II squamous cell lung carcinoma. CDR3s include the opening cysteine and the closing phenylalanine or tryptophan. A D gene is named only where the DNA matches it firmly. Some rows mark clone size as missing; the rest say once, few, many or name a class of expanded clone.

NA	NA	TRBJ2-5	TRBV4-1	CASRSVQGTPGAQYF	TGCGCCAGCAGGAGCGTTCAGGGGACGCCCGGGGCCCAGTACTTC
NA	TRBD1	TRBJ2-1	TRBV5-4	CASSSTGGEQFF	TGTGCCAGCAGCTCTACAGGGGGTGAGCAGTTCTTC
NA	TRBD1	TRBJ2-7	TRBV11-2	CASSSKDRGYSYEQYF	TGTGCCAGCAGCTCTAAAGACAGGGGCTACTCCTACGAGCAGTACTTC
NA	NA	TRBJ1-4	TRBV4-3	CASSRALGATNEKLFF	TGCGCCAGCAGCCGAGCGTTGGGCGCAACTAATGAAAAACTGTTTTTT
NA	TRBD1	TRBJ2-3	TRBV5-1	CASSLQGARDTQYF	TGCGCCAGCAGCTTACAGGGGGCGAGGGATACGCAGTATTTT
NA	NA	TRBJ1-6	TRBV7-8	CASSFSTGNSPLHF	TGTGCCAGCAGCTTCTCCACAGGGAATTCACCCCTCCACTTT
NA	TRBD1	TRBJ2-3	TRBV7-3	CASSETRPGQGIPDTQYF	TGTGCCAGCAGCGAAACCAGACCGGGACAGGGTATACCAGATACGCAGTATTTT
NA	NA	TRBJ2-5	TRBV5-6	CASSQAGQETQYF	TGTGCCAGCAGCCAGGCGGGGCAAGAGACCCAGTACTTC
NA	TRBD2	TRBJ2-1	TRBV4-1	CASSQGSGGASSYNEQFF	TGCGCCAGCAGCCAAGGATCCGGGGGGGCCTCTTCCTACAATGAGCAGTTCTTC
NA	NA	TRBJ1-2	TRBV4-2	CASRPLMGTRRGVYGYTF	TGTGCCAGCAGACCTCTTATGGGTACCCGCAGGGGCGTCTATGGCTACACCTTC
NA	NA	TRBJ1-4	TRBV7-2	CASSLAQRNEKLFF	TGTGCCAGCAGCTTGGCACAGCGGAATGAAAAACTGTTTTTT
few	NA	TRBJ1-4	TRBV30	CAWSVRTNEKLFF	TGTGCCTGGAGTGTACGAACGAATGAAAAACTGTTTTTT
NA	NA	TRBJ1-2	TRBV4-3	CASSQDWTTGGYTF	TGCGCCAGCAGCCAAGATTGGACTACGGGGGGCTACACCTTC
few	TRBD1	TRBJ1-2	TRBV9	CASSPPDRAVYGYTF	TGTGCCAGCAGCCCCCCGGACAGGGCGGTGTATGGCTACACCTTC
NA	TRBD2	TRBJ2-7	TRBV7-9	CASSLAGGYEQYF	TGTGCCAGCAGCCTCGCGGGGGGCTACGAGCAGTACTTC
once	NA	TRBJ2-5	TRBV18	CASSSGQETQYF	TGTGCCAGCTCATCCGGCCAAGAGACCCAGTACTTC
NA	TRBD1	TRBJ2-1	TRBV6-1	CASSEEGAQFF	TGTGCCAGCAGTGAAGAGGGGGCCCAGTTCTTC
NA	NA	TRBJ2-1	TRBV7-2	CASSLSTAYNEQFF	TGTGCCAGCAGCTTGTCAACGGCTTACAATGAGCAGTTCTTC
NA	NA	TRBJ1-1	TRBV10-3	CAISGTWGTEAFF	TGTGCCATCAGCGGTACTTGGGGGACTGAAGCTTTCTTT
NA	NA	TRBJ1-3	TRBV7-9	CASSKREDSGNTIYF	TGTGCCAGCAGCAAACGGGAAGACTCTGGAAACACCATATATTTT
NA	NA	TRBJ2-5	TRBV15	CATSRDSPSQETQYF	TGTGCCACCAGCAGAGACTCCCCTTCTCAAGAGACCCAGTACTTC
NA	NA	TRBJ2-2	TRBV18	CASSPGTGELFF	TGTGCCAGCTCACCAGGGACCGGGGAGCTGTTTTTT
NA	NA	TRBJ2-1	TRBV9	CASSVGGSEVEQFF	TGTGCCAGCAGCGTAGGTGGTAGCGAGGTTGAGCAGTTCTTC
few	NA	TRBJ2-7	TRBV11-2	CASSFGVGEGYEQYF	TGTGCCAGCAGCTTTGGGGTGGGGGAAGGGTACGAGCAGTACTTC
NA	TRBD1	TRBJ1-6	TRBV2	CASRQWTGHNSPLHF	TGTGCCAGCAGACAATGGACAGGTCATAATTCACCCCTCCACTTT
NA	NA	TRBJ2-3	TRBV1	CTSSQAEMYGGTGEDTQYF	TGCACCAGCAGCCAAGCCGAGATGTACGGCGGGACAGGGGAAGATACGCAGTATTTT
NA	TRBD1	TRBJ2-5	TRBV5-6	CASSPETGLTQETQYF	TGTGCCAGCAGCCCTGAGACAGGGTTGACACAAGAGACCCAGTACTTC
NA	NA	TRBJ2-2	TRBV4-1	CASSQAPGLSGELFF	TGCGCCAGCAGCCAAGCCCCAGGGTTGTCCGGGGAGCTGTTTTTT
NA	TRBD1	TRBJ1-3	TRBV18	CASSPITGTGASGNTIYF	TGTGCCAGCTCACCTATAACCGGGACAGGGGCCTCTGGAAACACCATATATTTT
NA	NA	TRBJ2-3	TRBV5-5	CASSRDLGGTDTQYF	TGTGCCAGCAGCCGAGACCTAGGGGGCACAGATACGCAGTATTTT
NA	NA	TRBJ1-2	TRBV4-2	CASSQGVGAFGGYTF	TGTGCCAGCAGCCAAGGGGTTGGGGCGTTTGGCGGCTACACCTTC
NA	NA	TRBJ1-5	TRBV6-1	CASSDPGSGNQPQHF	TGTGCCAGCAGCGACCCTGGGTCTGGCAATCAGCCCCAGCATTTT